These T cell receptor beta chains were read from a single sample in a study of blood T cell repertoires in COVID-19. The protocol was immunoSEQ multiplex PCR, while the TCRdb copy is restricted to in-frame clones and leaves out a portion. The table lists under 300,000 clones, over 75% of them singletons. Specimen: peripheral blood. The receptors originated from a middle-aged woman who had recovered from COVID-19. The CDR3 runs from the conserved cysteine through the conserved F or W. Fields, in order: CDR3 protein, V gene, J gene.

CDR3aa: CASSARLAGGPRQETQYF
v_gene: TRBV6-1
j_gene: TRBJ2-5

CDR3aa: CASSTDRSNQPQHF
v_gene: TRBV19
j_gene: TRBJ1-5

CDR3aa: CASSPQGRETQYF
v_gene: TRBV18
j_gene: TRBJ2-5

CDR3aa: CASSQYSQGVDEQYF
v_gene: TRBV4-1
j_gene: TRBJ2-7

CDR3aa: CASTLGGPKGYTF
v_gene: TRBV6-6
j_gene: TRBJ1-2

CDR3aa: CASSSGQVYNEQFF
v_gene: TRBV18
j_gene: TRBJ2-1

CDR3aa: CSVRSGHANYGYTF
v_gene: TRBV29-1
j_gene: TRBJ1-2

CDR3aa: CASIRGSGSGNTIYF
v_gene: TRBV19
j_gene: TRBJ1-3

CDR3aa: CASTRSPNTGELFF
v_gene: TRBV6-5
j_gene: TRBJ2-2

CDR3aa: CAISPGTVYNEQFF
v_gene: TRBV10-3
j_gene: TRBJ2-1

CDR3aa: CASSSGGTDTQYF
v_gene: TRBV5-1
j_gene: TRBJ2-3

CDR3aa: CASSRDTGSNSPLHF
v_gene: TRBV5-4
j_gene: TRBJ1-6

CDR3aa: CASSISPSSEKLFF
v_gene: TRBV19
j_gene: TRBJ1-4

CDR3aa: CASTPLAKGTDTQYF
v_gene: TRBV27
j_gene: TRBJ2-3

CDR3aa: CASRGRGSYGYTF
v_gene: TRBV6-5
j_gene: TRBJ1-2

CDR3aa: CASSLYSSGNTIYF
v_gene: TRBV11-2
j_gene: TRBJ1-3

CDR3aa: CASSSRGGLFTDTQYF
v_gene: TRBV7-3
j_gene: TRBJ2-3

CDR3aa: CASRGDRGGYGYTF
v_gene: TRBV6-5
j_gene: TRBJ1-2

CDR3aa: CASSFTGVREAFF
v_gene: TRBV7-8
j_gene: TRBJ1-1

CDR3aa: CASSPDRVQETQYF
v_gene: TRBV7-9
j_gene: TRBJ2-5

CDR3aa: CASSPQPSSGTDTQYF
v_gene: TRBV11-2
j_gene: TRBJ2-3

CDR3aa: CASSYSRDFYGYTF
v_gene: TRBV6-5
j_gene: TRBJ1-2

CDR3aa: CASSSVTGGNEKLFF
v_gene: TRBV6-5
j_gene: TRBJ1-4

CDR3aa: CASSQGAGQPQHF
v_gene: TRBV6-5
j_gene: TRBJ1-5

CDR3aa: CASRTRDRGFGNTIYF
v_gene: TRBV28
j_gene: TRBJ1-3

CDR3aa: CASSQTGHQETQYF
v_gene: TRBV5-5
j_gene: TRBJ2-5

CDR3aa: CASSLFGTSGKSSYNEQFF
v_gene: TRBV7-9
j_gene: TRBJ2-1

CDR3aa: CASSQDPGGSEQFF
v_gene: TRBV4-2
j_gene: TRBJ2-1

CDR3aa: CASRAGGITGELFF
v_gene: TRBV25-1
j_gene: TRBJ2-2

CDR3aa: CASSQDTGTGLSPLHF
v_gene: TRBV4-2
j_gene: TRBJ1-6

CDR3aa: CASSWGTPGLAYSYNEQFF
v_gene: TRBV27
j_gene: TRBJ2-1

CDR3aa: CASSTLAGGFNEQFF
v_gene: TRBV19
j_gene: TRBJ2-1

CDR3aa: CASSYGSKNSPLHF
v_gene: TRBV6-2/TRBV6-3
j_gene: TRBJ1-6

CDR3aa: CASSSPRKDRSYEQYF
v_gene: TRBV6-2/TRBV6-3
j_gene: TRBJ2-7

CDR3aa: CASSPEGGFYEQYF
v_gene: TRBV4-1
j_gene: TRBJ2-7

CDR3aa: CASSPGLAGRETQYF
v_gene: TRBV11-2
j_gene: TRBJ2-5

CDR3aa: CASSQDGTSGPGELFF
v_gene: TRBV3-1/TRBV3-2
j_gene: TRBJ2-2

CDR3aa: CASSLDPRPGTGSGNTIYF
v_gene: TRBV7-6
j_gene: TRBJ1-3